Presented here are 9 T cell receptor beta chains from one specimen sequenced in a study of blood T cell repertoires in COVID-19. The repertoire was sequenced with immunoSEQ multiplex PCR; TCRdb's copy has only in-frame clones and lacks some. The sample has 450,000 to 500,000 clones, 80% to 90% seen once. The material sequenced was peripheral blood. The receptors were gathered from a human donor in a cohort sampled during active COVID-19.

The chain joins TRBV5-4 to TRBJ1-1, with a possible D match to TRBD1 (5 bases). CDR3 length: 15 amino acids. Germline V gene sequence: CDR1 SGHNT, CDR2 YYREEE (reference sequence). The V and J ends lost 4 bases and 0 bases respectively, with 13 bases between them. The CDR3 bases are TGTGCCAGCAGCCGCATCGGACAATTGAACACTGAAGCTTTCTTT. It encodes CASSRIGQLNTEAFF.

The DNA for the CDR3 is TGTGCCAGCTCACCTGATCAGGATGCCAATGAGCAGTTCTTC. Translation: CASSPDQDANEQFF. The gene calls are TRBV18 and TRBJ2-1; D call uncertain. Germline-derived CDR1 and CDR2 are KGHSH and LQKENI. V lost 3 bases, J lost 6 bases, and 12 bases lay in between. The CDR3 runs 14 residues. Full variable domain (outside the CDR3, taken from reference TRBV18 and TRBJ2-1): NAGVMQNPRHLVRRRGQEARLRCSPMKGHSHVYWYRQLPEEGLKFMVYLQKENIIDESGMPKERFSAEFPKEGPSILRIQQVVRGDSAAYFCASSPDQDANEQFFGPGTRLTVL.

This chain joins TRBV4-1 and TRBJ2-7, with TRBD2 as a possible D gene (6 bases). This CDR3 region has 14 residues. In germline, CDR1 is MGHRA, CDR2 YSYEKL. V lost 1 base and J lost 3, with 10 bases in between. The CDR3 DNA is TGCGCCAGCAGCCAAGTAGCGGATAGCTACGAGCAGTACTTC. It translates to CASSQVADSYEQYF.

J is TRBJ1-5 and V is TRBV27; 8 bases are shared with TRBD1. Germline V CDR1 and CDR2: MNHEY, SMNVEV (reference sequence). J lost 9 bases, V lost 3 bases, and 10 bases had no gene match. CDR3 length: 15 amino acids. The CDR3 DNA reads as TGTGCCAGCAGTTTGACAGGGGCCGCTTCGGTGCCCCAGCATTTT. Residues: CASSLTGAASVPQHF.

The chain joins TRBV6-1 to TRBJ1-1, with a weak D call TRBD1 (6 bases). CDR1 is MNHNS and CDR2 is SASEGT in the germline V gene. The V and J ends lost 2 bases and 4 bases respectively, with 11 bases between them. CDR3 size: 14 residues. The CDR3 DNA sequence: TGTGCCAGCAGTGAACGGGGGGGGCTCACTGAAGCTTTCTTT. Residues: CASSERGGLTEAFF.

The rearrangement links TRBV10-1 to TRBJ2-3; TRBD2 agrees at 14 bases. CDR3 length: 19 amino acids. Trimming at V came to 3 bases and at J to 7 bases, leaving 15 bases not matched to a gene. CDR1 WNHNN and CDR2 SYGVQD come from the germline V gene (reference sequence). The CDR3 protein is CASSDPSSGTSGSWHTQYF. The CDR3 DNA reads TGCGCCAGCAGTGACCCTTCCTCCGGGACTAGCGGGAGTTGGCATACGCAGTATTTT.

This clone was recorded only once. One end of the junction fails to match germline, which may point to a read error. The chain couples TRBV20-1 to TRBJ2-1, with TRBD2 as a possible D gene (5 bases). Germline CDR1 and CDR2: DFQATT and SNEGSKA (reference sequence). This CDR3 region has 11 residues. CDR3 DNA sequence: TGCAGTGCCCTTCACCTTTCTCTAGCACTCTTC. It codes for CSALHLSLALF.

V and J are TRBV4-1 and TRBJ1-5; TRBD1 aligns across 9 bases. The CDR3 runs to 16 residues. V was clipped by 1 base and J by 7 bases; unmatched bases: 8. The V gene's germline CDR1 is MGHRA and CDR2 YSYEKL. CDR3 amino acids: CASSQASQDRGQPQHF. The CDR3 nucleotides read TGCGCCAGCAGCCAAGCTTCTCAGGACAGGGGACAGCCCCAGCATTTT.

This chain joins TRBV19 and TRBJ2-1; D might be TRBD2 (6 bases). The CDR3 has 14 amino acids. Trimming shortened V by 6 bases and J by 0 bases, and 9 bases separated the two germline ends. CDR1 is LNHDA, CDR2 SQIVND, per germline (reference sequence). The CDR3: CASSRGSSYNEQFF. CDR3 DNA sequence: TGTGCCAGTAGCCGGGGGAGCTCCTACAATGAGCAGTTCTTC.